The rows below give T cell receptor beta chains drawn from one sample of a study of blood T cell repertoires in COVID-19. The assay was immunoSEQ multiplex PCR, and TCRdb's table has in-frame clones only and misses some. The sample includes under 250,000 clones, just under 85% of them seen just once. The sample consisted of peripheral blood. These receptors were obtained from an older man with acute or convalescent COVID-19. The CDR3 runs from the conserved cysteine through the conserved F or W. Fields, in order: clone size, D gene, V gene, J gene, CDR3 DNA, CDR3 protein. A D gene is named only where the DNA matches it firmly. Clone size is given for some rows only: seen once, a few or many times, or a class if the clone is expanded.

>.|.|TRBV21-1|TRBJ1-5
TGTGCCAGCAGCACGACTTACCGGGACAGCGTTTATAGCAATCAGCCCCAGCATTTT
CASSTTYRDSVYSNQPQHF
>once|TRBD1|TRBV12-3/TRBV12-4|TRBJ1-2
TGTGCCAGCAGAGAAACAGGGGGCCGCTACACCTTC
CASRETGGRYTF
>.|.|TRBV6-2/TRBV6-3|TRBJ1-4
TGTGCCAGCAGTTACTCGGGCAAGGGAAGGGGAACTAATGAAAAACTGTTTTTT
CASSYSGKGRGTNEKLFF
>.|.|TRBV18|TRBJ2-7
TGTGCCAGCTCACCGGACAGAAACTCCTACGAGCAGTACTTC
CASSPDRNSYEQYF
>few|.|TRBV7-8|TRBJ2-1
TGTGCCAGCAGCGCCAGGCGGGTTGGGTCCTACAATGAGCAGTTCTTC
CASSARRVGSYNEQFF
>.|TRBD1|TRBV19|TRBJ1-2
TGTGCCAGTAGTGGCAGGGGGCGCAACTATGGCTACACCTTC
CASSGRGRNYGYTF
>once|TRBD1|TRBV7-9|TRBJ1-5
TGTGCCAGCAGCCCCTATGTAAGGGGACAGGGGTATAGCAATCAGCCCCAGCATTTT
CASSPYVRGQGYSNQPQHF
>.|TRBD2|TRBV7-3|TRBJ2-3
TGTGCCAGCAGCTTCAATAGCGGGGCTACGCAGTATTTT
CASSFNSGATQYF
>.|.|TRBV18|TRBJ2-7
TGTGCCAGCTCACCCTCAGGGCTGGTAGGGGAGCAGTACTTC
CASSPSGLVGEQYF
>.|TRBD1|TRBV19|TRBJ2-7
TGTGCCAGTAGTTCACCGGGACAGGCCTCCTACGAGCAGTACTTC
CASSSPGQASYEQYF
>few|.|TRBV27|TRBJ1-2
TGTGCCAGCAGTTTTTCGGGGGATATAGGCTACACCTTC
CASSFSGDIGYTF
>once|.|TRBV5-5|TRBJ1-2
TGTGCCAGCATTCAGGGAAACTATAACTATGGCTACACCTTC
CASIQGNYNYGYTF
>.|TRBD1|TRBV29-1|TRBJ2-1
TGCAGCGTTGCCGGGACAGGGGGCGCGTCGACTACCTACAATGAGCAGTTCTTC
CSVAGTGGASTTYNEQFF
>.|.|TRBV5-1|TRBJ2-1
TGCGCCAGCAGCTTGGAACTAGCTCGTAATGAGCAGTTCTTC
CASSLELARNEQFF
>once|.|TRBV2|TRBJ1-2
TGTGCCAGCTCTAACGGTTACTATGGCTACACCTTC
CASSNGYYGYTF
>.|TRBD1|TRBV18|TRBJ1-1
TGTGCCAGCTCACCTTTAGACAGGGACCGCCTGGGGGCTTTCTTT
CASSPLDRDRLGAFF
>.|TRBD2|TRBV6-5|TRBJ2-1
TGTGCCACCGCTAGCGGGGGGGTCTCCTACAATGAGCAGTTCTTC
CATASGGVSYNEQFF
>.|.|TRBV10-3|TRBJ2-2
TGTGCCATCGGGACGGCGGGATCGAACACCGGGGAGCTGTTTTTT
CAIGTAGSNTGELFF
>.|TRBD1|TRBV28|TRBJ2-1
TGTGCCAGCAGCCGTCGAGGACAGGGCAATGAGCAGTTCTTC
CASSRRGQGNEQFF
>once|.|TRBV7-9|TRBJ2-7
TGTGCCAGCAGCTTAGCAGGGACACCGGAGCAGTACTTC
CASSLAGTPEQYF
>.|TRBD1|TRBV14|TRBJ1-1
TGTGCCAGCAGCCAGACCCGGGGACAGGGGAACACTGAAGCTTTCTTT
CASSQTRGQGNTEAFF
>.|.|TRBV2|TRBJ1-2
TGTGCCAGCAGTGACGATGGGACACACTATGGCTACACCTTC
CASSDDGTHYGYTF
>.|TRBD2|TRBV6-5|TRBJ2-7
TGTGCCATCGTTGGGGGAGGGTGGGAGCAGTACTTC
CAIVGGGWEQYF
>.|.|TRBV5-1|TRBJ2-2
TGCGCCAGCAGCCCCGGCGGAGCTTCACCGAACACCGGGGAGCTGTTTTTT
CASSPGGASPNTGELFF
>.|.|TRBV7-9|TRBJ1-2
TGTGCCAGCAGCTTAGCCAGGCTTAACTATGGCTACACCTTC
CASSLARLNYGYTF
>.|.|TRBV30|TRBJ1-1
TGTGCCTGGACCTCCCCGGGGGTCGGCACTGAAGCTTTCTTT
CAWTSPGVGTEAFF
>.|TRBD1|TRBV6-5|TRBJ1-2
TGTGCCAGCAGACGAGACAGGGTCAATGGCTACACCTTC
CASRRDRVNGYTF
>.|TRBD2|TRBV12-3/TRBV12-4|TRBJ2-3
TGTGCCAGCAGTTCGGGGACTAGCGTGCAGTATTTT
CASSSGTSVQYF
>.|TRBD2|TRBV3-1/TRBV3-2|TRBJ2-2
TGTGCCAGCAGCCAAAGCCGGTCGGGACTAGCTGAAACCGGGGAGCTGTTTTTT
CASSQSRSGLAETGELFF
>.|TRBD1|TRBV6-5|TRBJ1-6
TGTGCCAGCAACGGACAGGGGTGGAATTCACCCCTCCACTTT
CASNGQGWNSPLHF
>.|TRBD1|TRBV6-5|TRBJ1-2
TGTGCCAGCATCAACGGAGGGACAGGGGGCAGTGGCTACACCTTC
CASINGGTGGSGYTF
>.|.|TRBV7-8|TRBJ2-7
TGTGCCAGCAGCTTAGCGCGCGGGGGCCCCTCCCGGGGGGAGCAGTACTTC
CASSLARGGPSRGEQYF
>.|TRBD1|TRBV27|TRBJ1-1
TGTGCCAGCAGGAGAACAGGGGCGGTGAGCGAAGCTTTCTTT
CASRRTGAVSEAFF
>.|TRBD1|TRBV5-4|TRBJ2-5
TGTGCCAGCAGCTTTAAGACAGGGTCAGGGGAGACCCAGTACTTC
CASSFKTGSGETQYF
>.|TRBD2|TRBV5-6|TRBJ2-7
TGTGCCAGCAGCAACCGTGGGGCGGGAGTGAACGAGCAGTACTTC
CASSNRGAGVNEQYF
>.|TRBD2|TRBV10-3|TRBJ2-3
TGTGCCATCAGTGGAGGCGCTAGCGGGGGGCTATTCACAGATACGCAGTATTTT
CAISGGASGGLFTDTQYF
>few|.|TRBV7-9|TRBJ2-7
TGTGCCAGCAGCTTAGCGGGAGCTCCGGCCGAGCAGTACTTC
CASSLAGAPAEQYF
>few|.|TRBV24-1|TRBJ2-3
TGTGCCACCAGTGATTTAACAGGCCCTAGCACAGATACGCAGTATTTT
CATSDLTGPSTDTQYF
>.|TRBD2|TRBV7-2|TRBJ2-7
TGTGCCAGCAGCTTAGCGGGACTAGGGATCTACGAGCAGTACTTC
CASSLAGLGIYEQYF
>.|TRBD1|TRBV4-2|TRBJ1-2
TGTGCCAGCAGCCAAGAGAGGGGGCAGGACTATGGCTACACCTTC
CASSQERGQDYGYTF
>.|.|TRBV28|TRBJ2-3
TGTGCCAGCAGTACAAGCACAGATACGCAGTATTTT
CASSTSTDTQYF
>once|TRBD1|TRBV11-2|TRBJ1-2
TGTGCCAGCAGCTGGACAGGGGATGGCTACACCTTC
CASSWTGDGYTF
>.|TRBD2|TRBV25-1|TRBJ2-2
TGTGCCAGCAGCCCCACGGGAGCGGGAAGGACCGGGGAGCTGTTTTTT
CASSPTGAGRTGELFF
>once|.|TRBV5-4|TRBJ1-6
TGTGCCAGCAGCTTTTCACGGTGGAATTCACCCCTCCACTTT
CASSFSRWNSPLHF
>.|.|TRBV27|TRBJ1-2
TGTGCCAGCAGTTTATCGACGAGGGATGCCTACAACTATGGCTACACCTTC
CASSLSTRDAYNYGYTF
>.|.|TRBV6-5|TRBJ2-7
TGTGCCAGTATACACGACTACGAGCAGTACTTC
CASIHDYEQYF
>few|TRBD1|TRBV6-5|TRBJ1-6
TGTGCCAGCAGTTACCCTTCGACAGGGGTTAATTCACCCCTCCACTTT
CASSYPSTGVNSPLHF
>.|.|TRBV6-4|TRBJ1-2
TGTGCCAGCAGTGAGGGGAGGGGGTTGAATATTGGGCTAAACTATGGCTACACCTTC
CASSEGRGLNIGLNYGYTF
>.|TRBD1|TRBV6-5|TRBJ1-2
TGTGCCAGCAGAACCGGGACAGGGGACGGCTACACCTTC
CASRTGTGDGYTF
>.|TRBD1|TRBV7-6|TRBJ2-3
TGTGCCAGCAGCAAGCGGACAGGGGGCGTTTCAGATACGCAGTATTTT
CASSKRTGGVSDTQYF